These 8 T cell receptor beta chains were sequenced from one sample in a study of PD-L1 blockade in urothelial cancer. Clones were read by immunoSEQ multiplex PCR, and TCRdb kept only the in-frame ones, dropping some. The repertoire holds around 60,000 clones, 80% to 85% seen once, with 3% to 4% in the top ten. This sample's time point: pretreatment peripheral blood. The sample in question was PBMCs, obtained around atezolizumab (anti-PD-L1) treatment. The receptors come from a man aged 70-80 years with urothelial cancer.

The J gene is TRBJ2-2, the V gene TRBV7-2; the D gene is possibly TRBD2 (6 bases). The CDR3 is 15 amino acids. Germline V gene lookup returns CDR1 SGHTA and CDR2 FQGNSA. The ends were cut back, 4 bases at V and 2 bases at J, with 11 bases in the middle. CDR3 nucleotides: TGTGCCAGCAGCTACAATAGCGGTAACACCGGGGAGCTGTTTTTT. Translating it yields CASSYNSGNTGELFF.

The gene calls are TRBV10-2 and TRBJ2-5, with 7 bases that match TRBD2. The CDR3 contains 14 residues. J lost 4 bases, V lost 5 bases, and 7 bases had no gene match. Germline assignment: CDR1 WSHSY and CDR2 SAAADI. Here the CDR3 reads CASSLAVLGETQYF. As DNA, the CDR3 is TGCGCCAGCAGTCTAGCGGTTTTAGGAGAGACCCAGTACTTC.

This clone was counted once. J is TRBJ1-4 and V is TRBV5-4, with D hard to call. The CDR3 runs to 15 residues. Trimming pared 2 bases from V and 0 bases from J, leaving 8 bases between. The germline CDR1 and CDR2 sequences are SGHNT and YYREEE (reference sequence). The CDR3 DNA sequence: TGTGCCAGCAGCTTCCGGGATGCAACTAATGAAAAACTGTTTTTT. It encodes CASSFRDATNEKLFF.

CDR3 DNA: TGTGCCAGCAGCCCCATTGGGCGGGGGGGAGGCTACACCTTC. Protein product: CASSPIGRGGGYTF. The chain couples TRBV11-2 to TRBJ1-2, with D possibly matching TRBD1 (5 bases). Trimming removed 5 bases from V and 8 bases from J, with 18 bases in between. The CDR3 has 14 amino acids. Germline lookup yields CDR1 SGHAT and CDR2 FQNNGV.

The J gene is TRBJ2-7, the V gene TRBV13; 8 bases map to TRBD2. The CDR3 totals 15 residues. Germline trimming cut 4 bases from V and 7 bases from J; bases unmatched to any gene: 12. Germline-derived CDR1 and CDR2 are PRHDT and FYEKMQ (reference sequence). CDR3 in amino acids: CASSSSLLADGEQYF. The CDR3 nucleotides read TGTGCCAGCAGCTCTAGTTTACTAGCGGACGGAGAGCAGTACTTC.

The gene calls are TRBV7-9 and TRBJ2-1; 8 bases are shared with TRBD2. Germline V gene lookup returns CDR1 SEHNR and CDR2 FQNEAQ (reference sequence). V shed 3 bases, J shed 7 bases, and the junction held 11 bases outside the gene matches. CDR3 length: 16 residues. The CDR3 sequence: CASSFAGGGGWNEQFF. The CDR3 DNA reads TGTGCCAGCAGCTTCGCGGGAGGCGGTGGTTGGAATGAGCAGTTCTTC.

The chain has TRBV9 and TRBJ2-5; D gene uncertain. Germline assignment: CDR1 SGDLS and CDR2 YYNGEE. The CDR3 has 12 amino acids. Trimming stripped 1 base from V and 3 bases from J, with 4 bases between. The CDR3 spells CASSVSEETQYF. In DNA form, the CDR3 reads TGTGCCAGCAGCGTATCCGAAGAGACCCAGTACTTC.

The genes are TRBV6-1 and TRBJ2-5, with D hard to call. The CDR3 spans 12 residues. The V gene lost 2 bases and the J gene lost 1 base, with 2 bases spanning the gap. Per germline, CDR1 MNHNS and CDR2 SASEGT. The CDR3 spells CASSELQETQYF. As DNA, the CDR3 is TGTGCCAGCAGTGAACTCCAAGAGACCCAGTACTTC.